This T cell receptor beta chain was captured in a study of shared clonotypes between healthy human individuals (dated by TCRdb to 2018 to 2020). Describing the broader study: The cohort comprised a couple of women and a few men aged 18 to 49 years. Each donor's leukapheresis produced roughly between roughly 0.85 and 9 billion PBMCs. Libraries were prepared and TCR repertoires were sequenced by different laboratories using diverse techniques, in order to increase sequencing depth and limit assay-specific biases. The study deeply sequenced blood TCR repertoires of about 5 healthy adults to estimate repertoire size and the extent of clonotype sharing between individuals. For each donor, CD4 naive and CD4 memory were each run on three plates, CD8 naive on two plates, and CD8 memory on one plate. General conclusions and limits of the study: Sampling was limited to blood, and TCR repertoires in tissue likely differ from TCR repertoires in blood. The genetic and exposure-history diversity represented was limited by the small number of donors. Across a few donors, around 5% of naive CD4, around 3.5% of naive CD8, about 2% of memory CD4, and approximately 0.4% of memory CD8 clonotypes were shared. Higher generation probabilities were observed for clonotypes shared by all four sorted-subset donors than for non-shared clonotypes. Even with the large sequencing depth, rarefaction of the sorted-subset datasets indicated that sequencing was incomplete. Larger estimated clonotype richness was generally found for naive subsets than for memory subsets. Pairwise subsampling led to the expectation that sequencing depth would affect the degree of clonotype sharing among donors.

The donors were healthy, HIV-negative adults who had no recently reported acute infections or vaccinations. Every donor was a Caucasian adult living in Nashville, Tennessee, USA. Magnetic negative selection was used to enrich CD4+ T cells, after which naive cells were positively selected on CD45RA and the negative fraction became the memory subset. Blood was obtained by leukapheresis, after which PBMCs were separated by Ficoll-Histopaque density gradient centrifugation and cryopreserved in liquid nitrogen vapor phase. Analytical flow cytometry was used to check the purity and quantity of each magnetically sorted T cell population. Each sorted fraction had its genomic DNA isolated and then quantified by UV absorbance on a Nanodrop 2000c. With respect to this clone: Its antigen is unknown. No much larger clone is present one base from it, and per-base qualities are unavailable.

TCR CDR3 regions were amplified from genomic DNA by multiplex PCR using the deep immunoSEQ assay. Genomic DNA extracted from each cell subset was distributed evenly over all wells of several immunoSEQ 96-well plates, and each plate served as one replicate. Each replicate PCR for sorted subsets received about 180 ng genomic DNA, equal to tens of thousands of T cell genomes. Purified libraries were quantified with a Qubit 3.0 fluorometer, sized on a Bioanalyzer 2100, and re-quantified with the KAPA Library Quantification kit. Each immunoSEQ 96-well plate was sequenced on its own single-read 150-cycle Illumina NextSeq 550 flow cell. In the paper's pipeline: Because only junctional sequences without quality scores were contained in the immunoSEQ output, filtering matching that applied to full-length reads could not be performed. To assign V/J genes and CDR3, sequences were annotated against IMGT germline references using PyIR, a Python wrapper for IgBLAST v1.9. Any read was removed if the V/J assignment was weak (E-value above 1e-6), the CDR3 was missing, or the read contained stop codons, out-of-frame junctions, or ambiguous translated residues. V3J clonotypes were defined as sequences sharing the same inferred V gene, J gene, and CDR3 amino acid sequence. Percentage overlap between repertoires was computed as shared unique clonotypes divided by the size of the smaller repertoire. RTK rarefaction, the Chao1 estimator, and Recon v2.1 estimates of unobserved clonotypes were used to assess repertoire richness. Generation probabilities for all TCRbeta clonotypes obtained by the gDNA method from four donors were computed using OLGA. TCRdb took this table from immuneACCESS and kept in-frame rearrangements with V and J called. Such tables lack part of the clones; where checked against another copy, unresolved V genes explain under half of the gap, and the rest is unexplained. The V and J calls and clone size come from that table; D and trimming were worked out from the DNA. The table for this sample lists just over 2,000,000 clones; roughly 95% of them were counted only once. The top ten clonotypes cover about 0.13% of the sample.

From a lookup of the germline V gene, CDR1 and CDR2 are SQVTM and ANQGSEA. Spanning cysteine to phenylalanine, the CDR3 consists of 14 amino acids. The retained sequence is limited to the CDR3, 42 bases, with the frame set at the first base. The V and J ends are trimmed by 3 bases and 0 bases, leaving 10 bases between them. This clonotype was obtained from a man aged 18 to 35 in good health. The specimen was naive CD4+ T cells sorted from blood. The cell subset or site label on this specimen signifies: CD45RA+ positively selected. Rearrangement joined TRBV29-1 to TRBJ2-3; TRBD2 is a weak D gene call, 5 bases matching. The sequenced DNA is TGCAGCGTTGACCTAGCTGATAGCACAGATACGCAGTATTTT. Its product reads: CSVDLADSTDTQYF.